These T cell receptor beta chains were read from a single sample in a study of regulatory T cells in long-lasting Graves disease. TCRdb re-derived calls from the multiplex PCR reads in MiXCR, one entry per CDR3 protein. The sample holds more than 450,000 distinct CDR3 sequences; around 15% are singletons and the top ten take more than 9%. A further study also used this sample, focusing on T cells in Graves' hyperthyroidism and ophthalmopathy.

Source: peripheral blood mononuclear cells (PBMCs), taken at new diagnosis, from a patient treated with antithyroid drugs. The receptors shown here come from a man aged 35 to 55 with Graves disease. Each CDR3 is given without its conserved first and last residue. Each record gives: CDR3 length, V gene, D gene, CDR3 protein. D genes are given only for firm matches.

13	TRBV18	.	ASSPLRVDGNTIY
11	TRBV19	TRBD1	ASRRDRLSEQY
15	TRBV5-5	TRBD2	ASRRITSGSSTDTQY
12	TRBV5-1	.	ASSLVDMNQPQH
9	TRBV6-1	.	ASCQGGEQY
16	TRBV28	TRBD2	ASGEWTSGTRAYNEQF
13	TRBV9	TRBD1	ASSVNPGQGYGYT
15	TRBV28	.	ASSSPGAGDFDYEQY
11	TRBV10-3	.	AISPRNGDTQY
16	TRBV24-1	.	ATSDGWTVPSSYNEQF
13	TRBV19	.	ASSMGQPSTGELF
11	TRBV6-1	.	ASTNSPGQPQH
13	TRBV3-1	.	ASSPTGAATGELF
14	TRBV13	.	ASSLYPEGVNNEQF
11	TRBV12-3/TRBV12-4	.	ASSGRFNQPQH
12	TRBV28	.	ASRKTSSYNEQF
14	TRBV30	TRBD1	AWSAFMDRASYEQY
11	TRBV27	TRBD1	ASSSGGPHEQY
12	TRBV19	.	ASSLSMGGTEAF
12	TRBV5-1	.	ASSPNTGGNEQF